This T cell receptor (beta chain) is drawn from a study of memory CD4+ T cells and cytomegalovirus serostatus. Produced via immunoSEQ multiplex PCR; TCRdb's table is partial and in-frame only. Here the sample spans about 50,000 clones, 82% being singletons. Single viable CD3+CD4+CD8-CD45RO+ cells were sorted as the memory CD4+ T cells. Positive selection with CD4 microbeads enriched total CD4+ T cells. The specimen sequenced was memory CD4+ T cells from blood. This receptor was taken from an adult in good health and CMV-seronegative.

The CDR3 sequence is CAISEKTGPVVAYGYTF. CDR3 coding DNA: TGTGCCATCAGTGAAAAAACAGGGCCGGTAGTCGCCTATGGCTACACCTTC. This sequence joins TRBV10-3 and TRBJ1-2, with TRBD1 as a possible D gene (6 bases). Germline V lookup: CDR1 ENHRY, CDR2 SYGVKD. V lost 3 bases to trimming and J lost 4 bases, with 21 bases between them. The length of the CDR3 is 17 residues.